This T cell receptor beta chain originates from a study of identical twins. The CDR3 has 15 residues. V lost 5 bases to trimming and J lost 7 bases, with 17 bases between them. TCRdb re-called the 5' RACE reads with MiXCR, one entry per CDR3 protein. Among about 250,000 distinct CDR3 sequences listed, 6% to 8% were seen once. This clonotype came up a few times. These same records also appear under a second study, on yellow fever vaccine responses in identical twins. That investigation notes: Among the twins, the vaccine T cell response reportedly seemed partly convergent and partly personalized.

The source of this sequence is a woman between 18 and 30 years old in good health. Sequenced: CD8+ T cells sorted from blood. The V gene is TRBV12-3 or TRBV12-4, the J gene TRBJ2-2, with D possibly being TRBD2 (5 bases). CDR3 nucleotides: TGTGCCAGCAGTCAAACCGAGGGTGGTGGCGGGGAGCTGTTTTTT. The encoded protein is CASSQTEGGGGELFF.